The 4 T cell receptor beta chains listed next were all sequenced from one sample in a study of cytomegalovirus exposure and HLA in healthy donors. PCR primers comprised 60 Vbeta and 13 Jbeta primers. Clones were sequenced by immunoSEQ multiplex PCR, and TCRdb holds only the in-frame ones, with some missing. Here the sample spans approximately 150,000 clones, around 78% being singletons. The sample was PBMCs. Source of these receptors: a man aged 35 to 55 in good health and CMV-seronegative.

The chain joins TRBV7-6 to TRBJ2-3; possible D gene TRBD1, 6 bases. Germline loops: CDR1 SGHVS, CDR2 FNYEAQ. The CDR3 is 15 residues long. Trimming cost V 6 bases and J 4 bases, with 17 bases left between them. DNA of the CDR3: TGTGCCAGCAGTTCCCAGGGGAATGACGCAGATACGCAGTATTTT. It encodes CASSSQGNDADTQYF.

The chain links TRBV19 to TRBJ1-5, with 10 nucleotides matching TRBD1. CDR3 length: 14 residues. V trimming: 6 bases; J trimming: 7 bases; junction bases outside the gene matches: 6. CDR1 LNHDA and CDR2 SQIVND come from the germline V gene (reference sequence). CDR3 amino acids: CASRETGGGQPQHF. The CDR3 region has the DNA TGTGCCAGTAGGGAGACAGGGGGCGGACAGCCCCAGCATTTT.

The V gene is TRBV7-8, the J gene TRBJ2-7, with 10 bases aligning to TRBD1. Germline CDR1 and CDR2: SGHVS and FQNEAQ. The CDR3 extends over 14 amino acids. Trimming took 5 bases from V and 5 from J; bases not matched to a gene: 6. The CDR3 region is CASSPGQGYDEQYF. In DNA form, the CDR3 reads TGTGCCAGCAGCCCGGGACAGGGGTACGACGAGCAGTACTTC.

V and J are TRBV5-4 and TRBJ2-7, with TRBD2 matching 7 bases. V was clipped by 4 bases and J by 4 bases; unmatched bases: 11. The germline V gene encodes CDR1 SGHNT and CDR2 YYREEE (reference sequence). This CDR3 has 15 amino acids. The DNA of the CDR3 is TGTGCCAGCAGCGCCATTGGCGGGAGTCTGTACGAGCAGTACTTC. Protein: CASSAIGGSLYEQYF.